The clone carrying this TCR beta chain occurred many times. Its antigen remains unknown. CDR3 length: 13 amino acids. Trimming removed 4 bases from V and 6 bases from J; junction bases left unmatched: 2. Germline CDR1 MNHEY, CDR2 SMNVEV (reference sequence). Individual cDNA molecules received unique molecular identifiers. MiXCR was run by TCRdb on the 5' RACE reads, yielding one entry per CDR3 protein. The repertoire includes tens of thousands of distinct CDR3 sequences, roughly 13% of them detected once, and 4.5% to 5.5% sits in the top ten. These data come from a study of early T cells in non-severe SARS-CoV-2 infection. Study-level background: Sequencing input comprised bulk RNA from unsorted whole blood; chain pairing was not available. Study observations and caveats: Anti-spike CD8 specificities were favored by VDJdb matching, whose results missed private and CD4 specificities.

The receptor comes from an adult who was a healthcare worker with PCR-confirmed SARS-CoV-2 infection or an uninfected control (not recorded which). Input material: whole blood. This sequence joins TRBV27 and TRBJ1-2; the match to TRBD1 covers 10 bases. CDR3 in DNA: TGTGCCAGCAGTTGGACAGGGGGTGATGGCTACACCTTC. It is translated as CASSWTGGDGYTF.